This T cell receptor beta chain was identified during a study of cytomegalovirus exposure and HLA in healthy donors. General observations from the study: Follow-up analysis found HLA locus-dependent TCR association rates, highest for DRB1 and lowest for HLA-C. An analysis that was carried out later associated 17,000 or so TCR beta sequences with HLA alleles at 0.05 false discovery rate. In a later analysis, HLA-associated beta chains showed higher expansion and lower generation probabilities than comparable chains.

Amplification used 60 Vbeta primers and 13 Jbeta primers. Measured with immunoSEQ multiplex PCR; TCRdb has only the in-frame clones, and not every one. The repertoire holds over 120,000 clones, with 65% to 80% as singletons. The CDR3 is 16 residues long. The V and J ends lost 2 bases and 0 bases respectively, with 13 bases between them. CDR1 is MNHNS and CDR2 is SASEGT in the germline V gene. As concerns this clone: Its antigen is unknown.

This receptor was obtained from a male donor in good health and CMV-seronegative. This chain connects TRBV6-1 to TRBJ1-2; possible D gene TRBD1, 5 bases. The sequencing sample was made of PBMCs. The CDR3 nucleotides are TGTGCCAGCAGTGAATTCAACGGGGGAGCTAACTATGGCTACACCTTC. Translated, it gives CASSEFNGGANYGYTF.